Below, 25 T cell receptor beta chains from the same sample are listed, as sequenced in a study of blood T cell repertoires in COVID-19. Clones were read by immunoSEQ multiplex PCR, and TCRdb kept only the in-frame ones, dropping some. Among 150,000 to 200,000 clones, more than 75% were seen once, and the ten largest hold roughly 9.4%. Sequenced sample: peripheral blood. These receptors all stem from a woman between 45 and 65 years old with active or convalescent COVID-19.

In its sample, this clone was seen many times. V usage is TRBV9 and J usage is TRBJ1-6, with 8 positions matching TRBD1. Looked up from germline, CDR1 is SGDLS and CDR2 is YYNGEE. The CDR3 contains 15 residues. Losses at the gene ends were 1 base for V and 7 bases for J; bases not matched to a gene: 4. CDR3 nucleotide sequence: TGTGCCAGCAGCGTACAGGGGGCAGGGAATTCACCCCTCCACTTT. It is translated as CASSVQGAGNSPLHF.

V is TRBV5-6 and J is TRBJ1-5; 11 bases are shared with TRBD1. From germline, CDR1 is SGHDT and CDR2 YYEEEE. With V trimmed by 0 bases and J by 1 base, 6 bases remained unmatched. CDR3 length: 18 residues. This chain's CDR3 is CASSLGTGGAWSNQPQHF. The CDR3 DNA reads as TGTGCCAGCAGCTTGGGGACAGGGGGCGCTTGGAGCAATCAGCCCCAGCATTTT.

The V gene is TRBV6-1, the J gene TRBJ2-7; a possible D gene is TRBD2 (6 bases). The CDR3 is 15 residues long. V was shortened by 6 bases and J by 2 bases, with 17 bases between the two germline ends. In germline, CDR1 is MNHNS, CDR2 SASEGT. CDR3 in amino acids: CASRISGTPTYEQYF. CDR3 bases: TGTGCCAGCAGGATCTCCGGGACTCCTACCTACGAGCAGTACTTC.

The chain is built from TRBV19 and TRBJ1-5; TRBD1 aligns across 7 bases. This CDR3 has 15 residues. CDR1 is LNHDA, CDR2 SQIVND, per germline (reference sequence). V trimming: 5 bases; J trimming: 4 bases; junction bases outside the gene matches: 8. The CDR3 sequence: CASSEGRQGNQPQHF. The CDR3 bases are TGTGCCAGTAGTGAAGGGCGACAGGGAAATCAGCCCCAGCATTTT.

The chain employs TRBV5-1 and TRBJ2-7, with D perhaps matching TRBD1 (6 bases). Germline CDR1 SGHRS, CDR2 YFSETQ. The ends were cut back, 2 bases at V and 5 bases at J, with 8 bases in the middle. This CDR3 region has 12 residues. The CDR3 DNA sequence: TGCGCCAGCAGCTTTACAGGGAACGAGCAGTACTTC. This gives the protein CASSFTGNEQYF.

This clone was counted a single time. The CDR3 sequence is CASSYLDKGNEQFF. As DNA, the CDR3 is TGTGCCAGCAGTTATCTGGACAAGGGGAATGAGCAGTTCTTC. The genes are TRBV6-2 or TRBV6-3 and TRBJ2-1, with TRBD1 as a possible D gene (5 bases). Germline V gives CDR1 MNHEY, CDR2 SVGEGT. Trimming took 3 bases from V and 7 from J, leaving 13 bases between them. The CDR3 is 14 amino acids.

For the CDR3, the DNA is TGCGCCAGCAGCCCAGACGGGCAAGAGCGGTGGGAAAAACTGTTTTTT. Its translation: CASSPDGQERWEKLFF. The rearrangement joins TRBV5-1 to TRBJ1-4; D remains ambiguous. Trimming stripped 4 bases from V and 8 bases from J, with 21 bases between. The CDR3 runs 16 residues. Per the germline V gene, CDR1 is SGHRS and CDR2 is YFSETQ.

This chain uses TRBV20-1 with TRBJ1-2; TRBD1 matches 10 bases. From germline, CDR1 is DFQATT and CDR2 SNEGSKA (reference sequence). The CDR3 extends over 16 amino acids. V was pared by 3 bases and J by 3 bases, with 10 bases of the junction left unmatched. This CDR3 is CSASSGTGDIDYGYTF. In DNA, the CDR3 is TGCAGTGCTAGTAGTGGGACAGGGGATATAGACTATGGCTACACCTTC.

This chain joins TRBV18 and TRBJ2-5; 8 bases are shared with TRBD1. After removal of 2 bases from V and 1 base from J, the junction contained 3 bases not matched to a gene. Germline CDR1 and CDR2: KGHSH and LQKENI. The CDR3 has 15 amino acids. DNA of the CDR3: TGTGCCAGCTCACCAAACGGACAGGGCCAAGAGACCCAGTACTTC. Its protein is CASSPNGQGQETQYF.

The chain couples TRBV7-9 to TRBJ1-6; unclear D gene. Germline CDR1 is SEHNR and CDR2 is FQNEAQ (reference sequence). V was shortened by 1 base and J by 7 bases, with 8 bases between the two germline ends. The CDR3 is 14 amino acids. In nucleotides, the CDR3 is TGTGCCAGCAGCTTAGGGGCCAGAAATTCACCCCTCCACTTT. Protein product: CASSLGARNSPLHF.

The CDR3, as DNA: TGTGCCAGCAACGGACAGGGATGGGAGACCCAGTACTTC. Residues: CASNGQGWETQYF. The gene calls are TRBV12-3 or TRBV12-4 and TRBJ2-5, with 8 bases identical to TRBD1. The J segment lost 5 bases and the V segment lost 7 bases, leaving 6 bases of the junction unmatched. The CDR3 runs 13 residues.

The V gene is TRBV25-1, the J gene TRBJ1-1; 8 bases match TRBD1. This CDR3 contains 14 residues. V dropped 4 bases and J dropped 3; count of bases not matched to a gene: 4. Germline-derived CDR1 and CDR2 are MGHDK and SYGVNS. This CDR3 is CASSAAGGYTEAFF. CDR3 in DNA: TGTGCCAGCAGTGCCGCAGGGGGCTACACTGAAGCTTTCTTT. The variable domain in full, completed from reference TRBV25-1 and TRBJ1-1, reads EADIYQTPRYLVIGTGKKITLECSQTMGHDKMYWYQQDPGMELHLIHYSYGVNSTEKGDLSSESTVSRIRTEHFPLTLESARPSHTSQYLCASSAAGGYTEAFFGQGTRLTVV.

The genes are TRBV5-1 and TRBJ1-1; D possibly corresponds to TRBD1 (6 bases). Germline lookup yields CDR1 SGHRS and CDR2 YFSETQ. V was cut by 4 bases and J by 10 bases, with 14 bases left in between. The CDR3 spans 12 residues. The chain's CDR3 is CASSPTQGSAFF. The CDR3 DNA reads TGCGCCAGCAGCCCTACACAGGGTTCAGCTTTCTTT.

The sample holds a few counts of this clone. This chain uses TRBV5-1 with TRBJ1-2; TRBD1 matches 11 bases. V was pared by 4 bases and J by 0 bases, with 2 bases of the junction left unmatched. The CDR3 consists of 15 residues. Germline CDR1 SGHRS, CDR2 YFSETQ. The DNA of the CDR3 is TGCGCCAGCAGCAGGGGACAGGGGGCTAACTATGGCTACACCTTC. Amino acids: CASSRGQGANYGYTF.

The rearrangement links TRBV7-2 to TRBJ2-1; 7 nucleotides align to TRBD1. Germline-derived CDR1 and CDR2 are SGHTA and FQGNSA. V was clipped by 5 bases and J by 12 bases; unmatched bases: 13. This CDR3 is 14 amino acids long. The DNA of the CDR3 is TGTGCCAGCAGCCCAAGGGACAGTCTAATTGGGCAGTTCTTC. This gives the protein CASSPRDSLIGQFF.

This clone was found a few times. The CDR3 is CATGGGSNQPQHF. The CDR3 DNA reads as TGTGCCACGGGAGGGGGGAGCAATCAGCCCCAGCATTTT. This chain links TRBV19 with TRBJ1-5; weak D call: TRBD1 (6 bases). V lost 10 bases and J lost 1, with 11 bases in between. The germline V gene encodes CDR1 LNHDA and CDR2 SQIVND (reference sequence). This CDR3 has 13 residues.

This chain joins TRBV28 and TRBJ2-1, with 14 nucleotides matching TRBD2. The CDR3 spans 17 residues. Germline V gene lookup returns CDR1 MDHEN and CDR2 SYDVKM. J lost 8 bases, V lost 0 bases, and 6 bases had no gene match. The chain's CDR3 is CASSLWGTSGSSDEQFF. CDR3 DNA: TGTGCCAGCAGTTTATGGGGGACTAGCGGGAGCAGCGATGAGCAGTTCTTC.

The chain is built from TRBV25-1 and TRBJ2-1, with 14 nucleotides matching TRBD2. Germline values: CDR1 MGHDK, CDR2 SYGVNS. V lost 6 bases to trimming and J lost 13 bases; unmatched junction nucleotides: 2. The CDR3 has 12 amino acids. The DNA for the CDR3 is TGTGCCAGCAGGACTAGCGGGGGGGCTCAGTTCTTC. Translating gives CASRTSGGAQFF.

This chain connects TRBV30 to TRBJ2-7; 7 bases align to TRBD1. The CDR3 is 17 amino acids. The V segment lost 0 bases and the J segment 0 bases; nucleotides outside the gene matches: 11. Germline loops: CDR1 GTSNPN, CDR2 SVGIG (reference sequence). Written as DNA, the CDR3 is TGTGCCTGGAGTGTAACCCTTGGGACAGCTTACTCCTACGAGCAGTACTTC. Translated, it gives CAWSVTLGTAYSYEQYF.

CDR3 DNA sequence: TGTGCCAGCAGCGCCCACCAGACTAGCGGGGTGGCAGTTGAGCAGTTCTTC. Its translation: CASSAHQTSGVAVEQFF. The chain is built from TRBV9 and TRBJ2-1; 11 bases map to TRBD2. The CDR3 has 17 amino acids. V lost 3 bases to trimming and J lost 9 bases; unmatched junction nucleotides: 14. CDR1 SGDLS and CDR2 YYNGEE come from the germline V gene. The full variable domain, its missing parts supplied by reference TRBV9 and TRBJ2-1, is DSGVTQTPKHLITATGQRVTLRCSPRSGDLSVYWYQQSLDQGLQFLIQYYNGEERAKGNILERFSAQQFPDLHSELNLSSLELGDSALYFCASSAHQTSGVAVEQFFGPGTRLTVL.

This clone occurred a few times. The CDR3 nucleotides are TGTGCCAGCAGTTTGGGTCTAGCGGGGTCCTCCTACAATGAGCAGTTCTTC. Protein: CASSLGLAGSSYNEQFF. V is TRBV28 and J is TRBJ2-1; 9 bases are shared with TRBD2. After removal of 3 bases from V and 0 bases from J, the junction contained 6 bases not matched to a gene. The CDR3 is 17 residues long. The V gene's germline CDR1 is MDHEN and CDR2 SYDVKM.

The genes are TRBV6-5 and TRBJ2-5; TRBD2 agrees at 8 bases. The J segment lost 5 bases and the V segment lost 5 bases, leaving 1 base of the junction unmatched. Per germline, CDR1 MNHEY and CDR2 SVGAGI. CDR3 length: 12 amino acids. The CDR3 nucleotides read TGTGCCAGCAGTCCGGGGGGGGAGACCCAGTACTTC. Residues: CASSPGGETQYF.

This clone was observed a handful of times. This sequence joins TRBV4-3 and TRBJ2-2; 14 bases align to TRBD2. The V and J ends lost 0 bases and 5 bases, in that order; junction bases with no gene match: 8. Germline V gene data show CDR1 as LGHNA and CDR2 as YSLEER. CDR3 length: 19 amino acids. The CDR3 reads CASSQDHRGLAGATGELFF. Written as DNA, the CDR3 is TGCGCCAGCAGCCAAGATCACAGGGGACTAGCGGGGGCGACCGGGGAGCTGTTTTTT.

The chain has TRBV28 and TRBJ1-2; D may be TRBD1 (5 bases). Germline assignment: CDR1 MDHEN and CDR2 SYDVKM. This CDR3 contains 14 residues. The V end was cut by 5 bases, the J end by 5 bases, with 15 bases between. CDR3 region: CASSKGAGGYGYTF. CDR3 DNA: TGTGCCAGCAGTAAAGGGGCGGGAGGTTATGGCTACACCTTC.

The CDR3 nucleotides read TGTGCCAGTAGTATAGATAGCGGGACAGGGGGAAATCAGCCCCAGCATTTT. Translation gives CASSIDSGTGGNQPQHF. This chain joins TRBV19 and TRBJ1-5; TRBD1 agrees at 11 bases. Looked up from germline, CDR1 is LNHDA and CDR2 is SQIVND (reference sequence). J was trimmed by 4 bases and V by 0 bases; bases with no gene match: 5. This CDR3 is 17 amino acids long. The full variable domain, completed using reference TRBV19 and TRBJ1-5, is DGGITQSPKYLFRKEGQNVTLSCEQNLNHDAMYWYRQDPGQGLRLIYYSQIVNDFQKGDIAEGYSVSREKKESFPLTVTSAQKNPTAFYLCASSIDSGTGGNQPQHFGDGTRLSIL.